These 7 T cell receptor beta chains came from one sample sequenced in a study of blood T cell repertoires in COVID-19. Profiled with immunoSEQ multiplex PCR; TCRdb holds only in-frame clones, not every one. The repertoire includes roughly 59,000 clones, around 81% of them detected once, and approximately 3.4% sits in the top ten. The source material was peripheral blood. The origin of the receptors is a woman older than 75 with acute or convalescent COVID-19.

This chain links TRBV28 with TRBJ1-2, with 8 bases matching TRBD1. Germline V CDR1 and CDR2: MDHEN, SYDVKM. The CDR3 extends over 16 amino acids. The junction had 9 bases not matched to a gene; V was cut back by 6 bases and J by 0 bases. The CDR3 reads CASRRIDRGANYGYTF. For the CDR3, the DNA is TGTGCCAGCAGACGAATTGACAGGGGAGCTAACTATGGCTACACCTTC.

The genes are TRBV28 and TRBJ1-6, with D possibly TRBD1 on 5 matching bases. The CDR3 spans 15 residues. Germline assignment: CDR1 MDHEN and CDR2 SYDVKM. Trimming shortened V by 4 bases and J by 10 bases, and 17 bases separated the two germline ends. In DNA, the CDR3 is TGTGCCAGCAGTTCCCCCCTAGGGGCAGGCTCACCCCTCCACTTT. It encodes CASSSPLGAGSPLHF.

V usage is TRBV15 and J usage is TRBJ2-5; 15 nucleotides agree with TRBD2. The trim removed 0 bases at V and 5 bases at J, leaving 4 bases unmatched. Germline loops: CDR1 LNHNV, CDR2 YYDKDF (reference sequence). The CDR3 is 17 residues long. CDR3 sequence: CATSRDGTSGRRETQYF. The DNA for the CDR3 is TGTGCCACCAGCAGAGACGGGACTAGCGGGAGGAGGGAGACCCAGTACTTC.

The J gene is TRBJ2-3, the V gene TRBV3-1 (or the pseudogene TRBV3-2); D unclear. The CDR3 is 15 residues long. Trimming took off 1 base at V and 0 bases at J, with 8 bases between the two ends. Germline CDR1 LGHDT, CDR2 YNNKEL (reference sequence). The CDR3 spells CASSQGAGSTDTQYF. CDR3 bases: TGTGCCAGCAGCCAAGGGGCAGGTAGCACAGATACGCAGTATTTT.

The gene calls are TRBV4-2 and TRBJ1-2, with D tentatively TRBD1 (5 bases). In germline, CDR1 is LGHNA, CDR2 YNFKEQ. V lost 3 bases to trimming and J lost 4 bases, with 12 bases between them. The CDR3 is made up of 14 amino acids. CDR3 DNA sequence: TGTGCCAGCAGCCATTCTTTGGGGGGCTATGGCTACACCTTC. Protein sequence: CASSHSLGGYGYTF.

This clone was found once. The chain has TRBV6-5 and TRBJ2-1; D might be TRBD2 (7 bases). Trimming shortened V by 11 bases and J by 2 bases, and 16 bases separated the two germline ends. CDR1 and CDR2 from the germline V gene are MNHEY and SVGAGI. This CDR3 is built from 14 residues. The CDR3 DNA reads TGTGCCGGGGGGCCTAGCGGCACCTACAATGAGCAGTTCTTC. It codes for CAGGPSGTYNEQFF.

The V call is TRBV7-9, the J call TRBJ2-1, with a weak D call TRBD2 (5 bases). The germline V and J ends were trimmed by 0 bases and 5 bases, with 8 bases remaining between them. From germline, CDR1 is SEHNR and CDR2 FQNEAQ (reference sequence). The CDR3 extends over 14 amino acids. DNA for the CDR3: TGTGCCAGCAGCTTAGCGTGGCGGGACAATGAGCAGTTCTTC. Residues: CASSLAWRDNEQFF.